The 25 T cell receptor beta chains reported below all come from one sample, sequenced in a study of T-cell memory formation after mild COVID-19 (dated by TCRdb to the early 2020s). Library generation was performed with 5' RACE. Sequencing used an Illumina NovaSeq 6000. TCRdb applied fastp at Q25 and MiXCR to the public reads, then kept only in-frame beta chains. Each CDR3 protein appears once, grouped with its most common genes and DNA. Counted in this sample were roughly 450,000 distinct CDR3 sequences; 15% to 20% of them appeared once. Of the sample, under 25% falls within the top ten clones. The sequenced material came from PBMCs or a T cell subset sorted from them (not recorded which). These receptors originate from a man aged 18 to 29 who had mild COVID-19 (a few samples of this study predate the infection). The sample titles of this study are shuffled in the database, so cell type and time point are left out; the donor was told from shared clones.

This chain joins TRBV27 and TRBJ2-1, with 11 bases that match TRBD2. The trim removed 6 bases at V and 8 bases at J, leaving 21 bases unmatched. The CDR3 has 19 residues. Germline values: CDR1 MNHEY, CDR2 SMNVEV (reference sequence). CDR3 region: CASSNYRLAGLLNWDEQFF. The CDR3 bases are TGTGCCAGCAGCAATTACAGACTAGCGGGGCTCCTCAATTGGGATGAGCAGTTCTTC.

The chain joins TRBV7-3 to TRBJ2-1, with 8 nucleotides matching TRBD2. Germline V CDR1 and CDR2: SGHTA, FQGTGA. The CDR3 extends over 15 amino acids. The V segment lost 3 bases and the J segment 10 bases; nucleotides outside the gene matches: 11. The CDR3 reads CASSFSGGVTGEQFF. CDR3 DNA: TGTGCCAGCAGCTTCTCCGGGGGGGTCACCGGGGAGCAGTTCTTC.

This chain uses TRBV27 with TRBJ1-1; tentatively, D is TRBD1 (5 bases). Looked up from germline, CDR1 is MNHEY and CDR2 is SMNVEV (reference sequence). The CDR3 is made up of 15 amino acids. V lost 4 bases and J lost 5, with 17 bases in between. The CDR3 here is CASSSRDFRMTEAFF. Written as DNA, the CDR3 is TGTGCCAGCAGTTCCCGGGACTTCAGGATGACTGAAGCTTTCTTT.

This clonotype has just a few counts. The gene calls are TRBV12-3 or TRBV12-4 and TRBJ1-1, with 7 bases identical to TRBD1. The ends lost 5 bases at V and 4 bases at J; junction bases unmatched: 10. The CDR3 length is 15 residues. This CDR3 is CASSPQGGLGTEAFF. In nucleotides, the CDR3 is TGTGCCAGCAGTCCCCAAGGGGGCTTGGGCACTGAAGCTTTCTTT.

This clonotype came up many times. The genes are TRBV4-3 and TRBJ2-5; 9 positions match TRBD2. The CDR3 length is 16 residues. V trimming: 4 bases; J trimming: 4 bases; junction bases outside the gene matches: 10. Germline-derived CDR1 and CDR2 are LGHNA and YSLEER. CDR3 sequence: CASSPTYSGGGETQYF. The CDR3 coding sequence is TGCGCCAGCAGCCCAACCTATAGCGGGGGAGGAGAGACCCAGTACTTC.

V and J are TRBV20-1 and TRBJ2-1; no definite D call. This CDR3 contains 12 residues. Trimming removed 8 bases from V and 10 bases from J, with 18 bases in between. The germline gives CDR1 DFQATT, CDR2 SNEGSKA (reference sequence). CDR3 loop: CSPLPPGLEQFF. CDR3 in DNA: TGCAGTCCTCTGCCACCCGGGTTGGAGCAGTTCTTC.

Ten or more counts support this clonotype. The V call is TRBV2, the J call TRBJ1-2; D not certain. The CDR3 runs to 11 residues. CDR1 SNHLY and CDR2 FYNNEI come from the germline V gene. Deletions cut 8 bases from V and 1 base from J, with 5 bases between. CDR3 in amino acids: CASAVNYGYTF. For the CDR3, the DNA is TGTGCCAGCGCCGTTAACTATGGCTACACCTTC.

The table lists this clonotype with many counts. This chain uses TRBV5-1 with TRBJ2-2; D tentatively fits TRBD1 or TRBD2 (5 bases each). CDR1 SGHRS and CDR2 YFSETQ come from the germline V gene. This CDR3 comprises 14 residues. V lost 6 bases and J lost 3, with 12 bases in between. The CDR3 coding sequence is TGCGCCAGCACCGGGACCGCCTACACCGGGGAGCTGTTTTTT. Its protein product is CASTGTAYTGELFF.

The chain is built from TRBV10-3 and TRBJ2-7; D is undetermined. This CDR3 contains 13 residues. Per the germline V gene, CDR1 is ENHRY and CDR2 is SYGVKD. Trimming pared 3 bases from V and 4 bases from J, leaving 10 bases between. The CDR3 bases are TGTGCCATCAGTGAAAATTTATATTACGAGCAGTACTTC. Residues: CAISENLYYEQYF.

This clonotype was observed a handful of times. This chain joins TRBV20-1 and TRBJ2-2; D is unclear. CDR3 length: 14 amino acids. The V end was cut by 3 bases, the J end by 6 bases, with 14 bases between. Germline V gene data show CDR1 as DFQATT and CDR2 as SNEGSKA (reference sequence). CDR3 in DNA: TGCAGTGCTAGGGGGTCGGAAGAATCCGGGGAGCTGTTTTTT. The encoded protein is CSARGSEESGELFF.

This clonotype has only a few counts. The chain couples TRBV7-9 to TRBJ1-2, with D unresolved. CDR3 size: 11 residues. The germline V gene has CDR1 SEHNR and CDR2 FQNEAQ (reference sequence). Trimming pared 4 bases from V and 5 bases from J, leaving 5 bases between. CDR3 amino acids: CASSSIYGYTF. Here the CDR3 DNA reads TGTGCCAGCAGCTCAATATATGGCTACACCTTC.

The V and J genes are TRBV20-1 and TRBJ1-6; D perhaps matches TRBD1 (5 bases). V was pared by 7 bases and J by 7 bases, with 17 bases between. This CDR3 has 14 amino acids. The germline V gene encodes CDR1 DFQATT and CDR2 SNEGSKA (reference sequence). Here the CDR3 DNA reads TGCAGTGTTACGCGAGGGGAGAAAAATTCACCCCTCCACTTT. Encoded protein: CSVTRGEKNSPLHF.

This clonotype occurred a few times. The gene calls are TRBV2 and TRBJ1-1, with a tentative D call TRBD1 (6 bases). The CDR3 is made up of 14 amino acids. CDR1 is SNHLY, CDR2 FYNNEI, per germline. Trimming pared 7 bases from V and 1 base from J, leaving 13 bases between. The CDR3 DNA follows: TGTGCCAGCATACCGGGACACACGAACACTGAAGCTTTCTTT. This gives the protein CASIPGHTNTEAFF.

The V gene is TRBV27, the J gene TRBJ2-7; possibly TRBD2 for D (6 bases). The germline V gene encodes CDR1 MNHEY and CDR2 SMNVEV (reference sequence). This CDR3 comprises 15 residues. The V gene lost 5 bases and the J gene lost 4 bases, with 18 bases spanning the gap. CDR3 nucleotides: TGTGCCAGCAGTAGATTCGCCGGGAGCTTTTACGAGCAGTACTTC. This codes for CASSRFAGSFYEQYF.

Written as DNA, the CDR3 is TGCAGTGGGGGGGTATATAAAACGGGTTCCTACGAGCAGTACGTC. This gives the protein CSGGVYKTGSYEQYV. V usage is TRBV20-1 and J usage is TRBJ2-7; D possibly corresponds to TRBD2 (6 bases). This CDR3 has 15 residues. Germline V lookup: CDR1 DFQATT, CDR2 SNEGSKA (reference sequence). V lost 7 bases and J lost 1, with 20 bases in between.

The V and J genes are TRBV12-3 or TRBV12-4 and TRBJ2-2; D might be TRBD2 (5 bases). This CDR3 spans 14 amino acids. Trimming removed 7 bases from V and 8 bases from J, with 17 bases in between. Here the CDR3 reads CASTKVGVSGELFF. CDR3 in DNA: TGTGCCAGCACCAAGGTCGGGGTCTCGGGGGAGCTGTTTTTT.

The rearrangement joins TRBV15 to TRBJ2-1, with 8 positions matching TRBD2. Germline V lookup: CDR1 LNHNV, CDR2 YYDKDF (reference sequence). Trimming took 1 base from V and 9 from J; bases not matched to a gene: 11. This CDR3 is 16 amino acids long. The CDR3 DNA reads TGTGCCACCAGCAGAGTGTATGGGACTAGTGTTGGTGAGCAGTTCTTC. Its translation: CATSRVYGTSVGEQFF.

V gene TRBV6-2 or TRBV6-3 combines with J gene TRBJ1-1, with D maybe TRBD1 (5 bases). Germline V gene data show CDR1 as MNHEY and CDR2 as SVGEGT. This CDR3 is 14 amino acids long. V was trimmed by 6 bases and J by 1 base, leaving 12 bases between them. This CDR3 reads CASSLLGTNTEAFF. In nucleotides, the CDR3 is TGTGCCAGCAGCCTGCTCGGGACGAACACTGAAGCTTTCTTT.

The rearrangement joins TRBV6-2 or TRBV6-3 to TRBJ1-5, with TRBD1 matching 8 bases. Germline V gene lookup returns CDR1 MNHEY and CDR2 SVGEGT. V lost 7 bases to trimming and J lost 1 base; unmatched junction nucleotides: 6. The CDR3 runs to 15 residues. The CDR3, as DNA: TGTGCCAGCACCCGGACAGGGATGAGCAATCAGCCCCAGCATTTT. Its translation: CASTRTGMSNQPQHF.

In DNA form, the CDR3 reads TGTGCCAGCTCACTCCTTGACAGGGGCGAGCAGTACTTC. Amino acids: CASSLLDRGEQYF. V gene TRBV18 combines with J gene TRBJ2-7; 8 bases line up with TRBD1. Germline CDR1 KGHSH, CDR2 LQKENI. V lost 4 bases to trimming and J lost 6 bases; unmatched junction nucleotides: 5. This CDR3 comprises 13 residues. Full variable domain (rest looked up from reference TRBV18 and TRBJ2-7): NAGVMQNPRHLVRRRGQEARLRCSPMKGHSHVYWYRQLPEEGLKFMVYLQKENIIDESGMPKERFSAEFPKEGPSILRIQQVVRGDSAAYFCASSLLDRGEQYFGPGTRLTVT.

V usage is TRBV6-5 and J usage is TRBJ1-5, with no clear D. From germline, CDR1 is MNHEY and CDR2 SVGAGI. Trimming took 2 bases from V and 9 from J, leaving 8 bases between them. This CDR3 has 12 residues. CDR3 bases: TGTGCCAGCAGTTACCCCGGAGGGCCCCAGCATTTT. It specifies CASSYPGGPQHF.

The V and J genes are TRBV9 and TRBJ2-5, with D perhaps matching TRBD2 (6 bases). V was pared by 0 bases and J by 4 bases, with 13 bases between. The CDR3 is 15 amino acids. The germline CDR1 and CDR2 sequences are SGDLS and YYNGEE. CDR3 nucleotides: TGTGCCAGCAGCGTAGAACGGGTGGGGGGAGAGACCCAGTACTTC. This gives the protein CASSVERVGGETQYF.

This clonotype has more than one count but fewer than ten. This chain uses TRBV12-3 or TRBV12-4 with TRBJ1-1; D unclear. The CDR3 covers 13 residues. Trimming stripped 3 bases from V and 6 bases from J, with 11 bases between. The CDR3 reads CASSFSRDAEAFF. The CDR3, as DNA: TGTGCCAGCAGTTTCAGTCGCGACGCTGAAGCTTTCTTT.

This clonotype appeared many times. This sequence joins TRBV5-1 and TRBJ2-2; D gene ambiguous. CDR1 SGHRS and CDR2 YFSETQ come from the germline V gene. The CDR3 sequence is 13 residues long. V was clipped by 7 bases and J by 2 bases, with 9 bases between them. For the CDR3, the DNA is TGCGCCAGCCATACGGGCAACACCGGGGAGCTGTTTTTT. Amino acids: CASHTGNTGELFF.

This clonotype was found a few times. The rearrangement links TRBV6-5 to TRBJ1-1; TRBD1 is a possible D gene (6 bases). Trimming removed 8 bases at V and 1 base at J, with 17 bases between. CDR3 length: 15 amino acids. Germline V gene sequence: CDR1 MNHEY, CDR2 SVGAGI. The CDR3 spells CASFKQGRGNTEAFF. Here the CDR3 DNA reads TGTGCCAGCTTCAAACAGGGACGTGGGAACACTGAAGCTTTCTTT.